These 24 T cell receptor beta chains came from one sample sequenced in a study of radiotherapy plus CTLA-4 blockade in lung cancer. Method: immunoSEQ multiplex PCR; TCRdb's copy keeps in-frame clones and lacks some. This sample has some 43,000 clones; roughly 80% occur once, and the top ten carry approximately 3.6%. This specimen was peripheral blood, taken from a patient treated with radiotherapy plus ipilimumab. These receptors all come from a human donor with non-small cell lung cancer who had stable disease on radiotherapy plus ipilimumab.

This clone was detected a few times. One junction end disagrees with the germline gene, perhaps due to a read error. J is TRBJ2-7 and V is TRBV4-3; 8 bases fit TRBD2. Germline V CDR1 and CDR2: LGHNA, YSLEER. This CDR3 spans 14 amino acids. The chain's CDR3 is CASSPPAGVRYLLF. CDR3 sequence (DNA): TGCGCCAGCAGCCCCCCAGCGGGAGTCAGGTACCTCCTCTTC.

The J gene is TRBJ2-1, the V gene TRBV28, with 10 bases that match TRBD2. Germline CDR1 and CDR2: MDHEN and SYDVKM. The CDR3 runs 16 residues. V was pared by 2 bases and J by 5 bases, with 6 bases of the junction left unmatched. The CDR3 DNA follows: TGTGCCAGCAGTTTACCCAGCGGGAGGGGAAACAATGAGCAGTTCTTC. This gives the protein CASSLPSGRGNNEQFF.

The J gene is TRBJ2-3, the V gene TRBV7-2, with D tentatively TRBD2 (5 bases). CDR3 length equals 15 residues. V gave up 1 base and J gave up 3 bases, with 11 bases separating them. Per the germline V gene, CDR1 is SGHTA and CDR2 is FQGNSA. CDR3 region: CASSLGGVGTDTQYF. Written as DNA, the CDR3 is TGTGCCAGCAGCTTAGGGGGAGTGGGAACAGATACGCAGTATTTT.

In this sample, this clone is medium-sized. The chain has TRBV4-3 and TRBJ2-7, with D maybe TRBD2 (5 bases). This CDR3 comprises 17 residues. Germline V gene sequence: CDR1 LGHNA, CDR2 YSLEER. V was shortened by 0 bases and J by 4 bases, with 19 bases between the two germline ends. CDR3 in DNA: TGCGCCAGCAGCCAAGATTATATCGGGGTGGCGGGTTACGAGCAGTACTTC. This sequence encodes CASSQDYIGVAGYEQYF.

The CDR3 nucleotides read TGTGCCATCCCGCCAAAGCGAGGGGGTGAGCAGTTCTTC. Protein product: CAIPPKRGGEQFF. The J gene is TRBJ2-1, the V gene TRBV2; the D gene is possibly TRBD1 (6 bases). Germline V gene data show CDR1 as SNHLY and CDR2 as FYNNEI. The CDR3 runs 13 residues. Trimming removed 10 bases at V and 9 bases at J, with 19 bases between.

The CDR3 spells CASSMGLTYEQYF. DNA for the CDR3: TGTGCCAGCAGTATGGGACTAACATACGAGCAGTACTTC. The chain uses TRBV28 and TRBJ2-7; 7 bases align to TRBD2. CDR1 and CDR2 (germline): MDHEN, SYDVKM. CDR3 length equals 13 residues. The V gene end was trimmed by 5 bases and the J gene end by 4 bases; junction bases not matched to a gene: 5. Together with reference TRBV28 and TRBJ2-7, the CDR3 gives the full variable domain: DVKVTQSSRYLVKRTGEKVFLECVQDMDHENMFWYRQDPGLGLRLIYFSYDVKMKEKGDIPEGYSVSREKKERFSLILESASTNQTSMYLCASSMGLTYEQYFGPGTRLTVT.

The chain employs TRBV7-8 and TRBJ2-3; a weak D match, TRBD2 (5 bases). V shed 0 bases and J shed 0 bases, with 19 bases lying between them. Per germline, CDR1 SGHVS and CDR2 FQNEAQ. The CDR3 consists of 19 residues. In DNA, the CDR3 is TGTGCCAGCAGCTTAGCGAGGGTTGGGGAATCCCCTAGCACAGATACGCAGTATTTT. The encoded protein is CASSLARVGESPSTDTQYF.

This clone was detected once. The chain combines TRBV5-1 with TRBJ1-5, with TRBD1 as a possible D gene (6 bases). In germline, CDR1 is SGHRS, CDR2 YFSETQ. The CDR3 runs to 15 residues. Trimming stripped 4 bases from V and 2 bases from J, with 13 bases between. The CDR3 sequence is CASSPSAGGNQPQHF. The CDR3 region has the DNA TGCGCCAGCAGCCCAAGTGCAGGGGGCAATCAGCCCCAGCATTTT.

This chain uses TRBV12-5 with TRBJ1-2; D call uncertain. The CDR3 contains 16 residues. The V and J ends lost 3 bases and 4 bases respectively, with 18 bases between them. CDR1 and CDR2 from the germline V gene are LGHNT and FRNRAP. CDR3 residues: CASGFWQTSYLYGYTF. CDR3 nucleotides: TGTGCTAGTGGTTTTTGGCAGACTTCCTACCTCTATGGCTACACCTTC.

The gene calls are TRBV19 and TRBJ2-7, with 7 bases that match TRBD2. CDR3 length equals 14 residues. The V segment lost 5 bases and the J segment 0 bases; nucleotides outside the gene matches: 4. Germline V lookup: CDR1 LNHDA, CDR2 SQIVND (reference sequence). CDR3 loop: CASSYGLGSYEQYF. CDR3 nucleotide sequence: TGTGCCAGTAGTTACGGACTAGGCTCCTACGAGCAGTACTTC.

Comment on this clone: Other DNA sequences in this specimen translate into the identical CDR3. J is TRBJ2-7 and V is TRBV7-2, with a possible D match to TRBD2 (6 bases). The CDR3 spans 13 residues. V shed 3 bases and J shed 2 bases, with 8 bases lying between them. Germline V gene data show CDR1 as SGHTA and CDR2 as FQGNSA. The CDR3 here is CASSLGLAYEQYF. As DNA, the CDR3 is TGTGCCAGCAGCTTGGGACTCGCCTACGAGCAGTACTTC.

CDR3 sequence: CASSSRPGQVVFGYTF. In DNA, the CDR3 is TGTGCCAGCAGTTCCAGACCGGGACAGGTAGTGTTTGGCTACACCTTC. V gene TRBV28 combines with J gene TRBJ1-2; TRBD1 aligns across 8 bases. Germline lookup yields CDR1 MDHEN and CDR2 SYDVKM. V lost 4 bases and J lost 7; bases outside the gene matches: 14. The CDR3 has 16 amino acids.

The chain couples TRBV5-6 to TRBJ2-2, with TRBD2 identical over 7 bases. Trimming took 2 bases from V and 4 from J; bases not matched to a gene: 8. The V gene's germline CDR1 is SGHDT and CDR2 YYEEEE. This CDR3 is built from 16 residues. The CDR3 DNA reads TGTGCCAGCAGCTTTGGACTAGTTCGTAGCACCGGGGAGCTGTTTTTT. Translation gives CASSFGLVRSTGELFF.

The rearrangement uses TRBV12-5 and TRBJ2-1, with D unresolved. V gave up 2 bases and J gave up 5 bases, with 19 bases separating them. Germline values: CDR1 LGHNT, CDR2 FRNRAP. The CDR3 is 17 amino acids. Written as DNA, the CDR3 is TGTGCTAGTGGTTTGTCACTCGGTGAGGCCAACGACAATGAGCAGTTCTTC. Translated, it gives CASGLSLGEANDNEQFF.

V usage is TRBV11-2 and J usage is TRBJ2-1, with 7 bases lining up with TRBD2. The trim removed 1 base at V and 14 bases at J, leaving 11 bases unmatched. This CDR3 comprises 14 residues. Germline V lookup: CDR1 SGHAT, CDR2 FQNNGV. The CDR3 DNA sequence: TGTGCCAGCAGCTTAGGAGGACTAGTCGAATCCGAGTTCTTC. It specifies CASSLGGLVESEFF. The full variable domain, completed using reference TRBV11-2 and TRBJ2-1, is EAGVAQSPRYKIIEKRQSVAFWCNPISGHATLYWYQQILGQGPKLLIQFQNNGVVDDSQLPKDRFSAERLKGVDSTLKIQPAKLEDSAVYLCASSLGGLVESEFFGPGTRLTVL.

A few counts support this clone. The chain couples TRBV6-5 to TRBJ2-3; tentative D call: TRBD2 (6 bases). CDR3 length: 14 amino acids. Per the germline V gene, CDR1 is MNHEY and CDR2 is SVGAGI. The V gene lost 4 bases and the J gene lost 4 bases, with 12 bases spanning the gap. The CDR3 coding sequence is TGTGCCAGCAGTTTGGAGGGAGTGGCAGATACGCAGTATTTT. As protein: CASSLEGVADTQYF.

The V gene is TRBV18, the J gene TRBJ2-7; TRBD2 might be the D (5 bases). Germline assignment: CDR1 KGHSH and CDR2 LQKENI. The CDR3 spans 15 residues. V lost 2 bases, J lost 0 bases, and 11 bases lay in between. CDR3 protein: CASSPGGPTSYEQYF. CDR3 in DNA: TGTGCCAGCTCACCAGGCGGGCCCACCTCCTACGAGCAGTACTTC.

J is TRBJ2-3 and V is TRBV5-4; TRBD2 is a possible D gene (6 bases). This CDR3 is built from 14 residues. The germline gives CDR1 SGHNT, CDR2 YYREEE (reference sequence). V was trimmed by 0 bases and J by 6 bases, leaving 11 bases between them. As DNA, the CDR3 is TGTGCCAGCAGCTTGGTAGGGACTGGTGATACGCAGTATTTT. Amino acid sequence: CASSLVGTGDTQYF. Variable domain in full (rest from reference TRBV5-4 and TRBJ2-3): ETGVTQSPTHLIKTRGQQVTLRCSSQSGHNTVSWYQQALGQGPQFIFQYYREEENGRGNFPPRFSGLQFPNYSSELNVNALELDDSALYLCASSLVGTGDTQYFGPGTRLTVL.

V is TRBV4-3 and J is TRBJ2-5; possible D gene TRBD1, 6 bases. The ends were cut back, 4 bases at V and 2 bases at J, with 14 bases in the middle. Germline V gene data show CDR1 as LGHNA and CDR2 as YSLEER. The CDR3 has 15 residues. The CDR3 nucleotides are TGCGCCAGCAGCCGGAATATGCAGGGGCAAGAGACCCAGTACTTC. This gives the protein CASSRNMQGQETQYF.

The V call is TRBV5-1, the J call TRBJ2-1, with 9 bases fitting TRBD2. Trimming cost V 5 bases and J 3 bases; bases outside gene matches: 0. CDR1 is SGHRS and CDR2 is YFSETQ in the germline V gene. The CDR3 covers 13 residues. The CDR3 DNA reads as TGCGCCAGCAGGACTAGCGGCTACAATGAGCAGTTCTTC. Translated, it gives CASRTSGYNEQFF. Based on the CDR3 plus reference TRBV5-1 and TRBJ2-1, the full variable domain is KAGVTQTPRYLIKTRGQQVTLSCSPISGHRSVSWYQQTPGQGLQFLFEYFSETQRNKGNFPGRFSGRQFSNSRSEMNVSTLELGDSALYLCASRTSGYNEQFFGPGTRLTVL.

This clone was picked up a small number of times. The V call is TRBV5-1, the J call TRBJ1-1, with TRBD1 matching over 11 bases. CDR3 length equals 15 residues. Per germline, CDR1 SGHRS and CDR2 YFSETQ. J lost 10 bases, V lost 0 bases, and 8 bases had no gene match. CDR3 amino acids: CASSLDPRTGGSAFF. As DNA, the CDR3 is TGCGCCAGCAGCTTGGATCCCAGGACAGGGGGCTCAGCTTTCTTT.

This clone was seen only once. The rearrangement links TRBV12-2 to TRBJ2-3; TRBD1 is the table's D call and was not checked against the DNA. TRBV12-2 is recorded as a pseudogene. The CDR3 has 18 amino acids. CDR3 loop: CASRLARGGADSTDTQYF. The CDR3 DNA reads TGTGCAAGTCGCTTAGCGAGAGGTGGGGCGGATAGCACAGATACGCAGTATTTT.

The chain is built from TRBV30 and TRBJ2-7; maybe TRBD1 (5 bases). Trimming took 3 bases from V and 6 from J, leaving 9 bases between them. The CDR3 spans 11 residues. Germline CDR1 and CDR2: GTSNPN and SVGIG (reference sequence). CDR3 in DNA: TGTGCCTGGAGCCAGGGCGGCGAGCAGTACTTC. It is translated as CAWSQGGEQYF. Looking up the rest from reference TRBV30 and TRBJ2-7 gives the full variable domain: SQTIHQWPATLVQPVGSPLSLECTVEGTSNPNLYWYRQAAGRGLQLLFYSVGIGQISSEVPQNLSASRPQDRQFILSSKKLLLSDSGFYLCAWSQGGEQYFGPGTRLTVT.

The rearrangement uses TRBV19 and TRBJ1-2, with 8 positions matching TRBD1. Germline values: CDR1 LNHDA, CDR2 SQIVND (reference sequence). The CDR3 is 16 residues long. The trim removed 4 bases at V and 2 bases at J, leaving 9 bases unmatched. The chain's CDR3 is CASSKTPGQANYGYTF. CDR3 nucleotide sequence: TGTGCCAGTAGTAAAACTCCGGGACAGGCGAACTATGGCTACACCTTC.